The 25 T cell receptor beta chains reported below all come from one sample, sequenced in a study of blood T cell repertoires in COVID-19. Measured with immunoSEQ multiplex PCR; TCRdb has only the in-frame clones, and not every one. The table includes about 250,000 clones, around 90% detected once. The sequencing sample was made of PBMCs or T cells enriched from blood (not recorded which). The receptors stem from a woman in her 30s with acute COVID-19.

In nucleotides, the CDR3 is TGCGCCAGCAGCCCCCGACTAGCGGGTTACAATGAGCAGTTCTTC. Its protein product is CASSPRLAGYNEQFF. The chain carries TRBV4-1 and TRBJ2-1; 10 bases line up with TRBD2. The ends lost 4 bases at V and 4 bases at J; junction bases unmatched: 4. The CDR3 contains 15 residues. CDR1 is MGHRA, CDR2 YSYEKL, per germline.

The chain couples TRBV7-2 to TRBJ2-5, with 8 positions matching TRBD1. CDR3 size: 13 residues. Germline lookup yields CDR1 SGHTA and CDR2 FQGNSA. With V trimmed by 4 bases and J by 5 bases, 3 bases remained unmatched. This chain's CDR3 is CASSSWTGETQYF. CDR3 DNA sequence: TGTGCCAGCAGCTCATGGACAGGGGAGACCCAGTACTTC.

The genes are TRBV6-4 and TRBJ2-1; D is possibly TRBD2 (5 bases). CDR3 size: 13 residues. The V gene's germline CDR1 is MRHNA and CDR2 SNTAGT. Deletions cut 8 bases from V and 10 bases from J, with 18 bases between. The CDR3 coding sequence is TGTGCCAGCTCCTCAGGAGGTGTGGGGGAGCAGTTCTTC. Protein sequence: CASSSGGVGEQFF.

The chain is built from TRBV6-5 and TRBJ1-1, with 7 bases fitting TRBD1. The V and J ends lost 6 bases and 7 bases, in that order; junction bases with no gene match: 11. Germline CDR1 MNHEY, CDR2 SVGAGI. The CDR3 is 14 amino acids. The CDR3 reads CASSDMTGLNEAFF. DNA for the CDR3: TGTGCCAGCAGCGATATGACAGGGTTGAATGAAGCTTTCTTT.

This chain connects TRBV2 to TRBJ1-4, with 7 bases fitting TRBD1. This CDR3 is built from 15 residues. Germline V gives CDR1 SNHLY, CDR2 FYNNEI. The V segment lost 5 bases and the J segment 7 bases; nucleotides outside the gene matches: 10. CDR3 region: CASSLRDSVAEKLFF. The CDR3, as DNA: TGTGCCAGCAGTCTAAGGGACAGCGTGGCTGAAAAACTGTTTTTT.

The chain links TRBV30 to TRBJ1-2; D might be TRBD1 (6 bases). V was cut by 4 bases and J by 4 bases, with 22 bases left in between. This CDR3 contains 16 residues. Germline CDR1 is GTSNPN and CDR2 is SVGIG (reference sequence). The CDR3, as DNA: TGTGCCTGGAAAAACCCGGACAGTTGGGTTGGCTATGGCTACACCTTC. Translated: CAWKNPDSWVGYGYTF.

The genes are TRBV7-2 and TRBJ2-2, with a weak D call TRBD1 (6 bases). With 0 bases removed from V and 1 base from J, the gap between germline ends came to 9 bases. The length of the CDR3 is 16 residues. Germline CDR1 is SGHTA and CDR2 is FQGNSA. DNA of the CDR3: TGTGCCAGCAGCTTAGCTGGGACAATGAACACCGGGGAGCTGTTTTTT. It yields the protein CASSLAGTMNTGELFF.

The gene calls are TRBV18 and TRBJ1-4; D is possibly TRBD1 (6 bases). V was cut by 4 bases and J by 4 bases, with 7 bases left in between. Germline V gene lookup returns CDR1 KGHSH and CDR2 LQKENI. The CDR3 spans 13 residues. CDR3 nucleotide sequence: TGTGCCAGCTCACGGGACAATAATGAAAAACTGTTTTTT. Amino acids: CASSRDNNEKLFF.

V gene TRBV5-6 combines with J gene TRBJ2-3; 7 bases align to TRBD1. Trimming at V came to 2 bases and at J to 2 bases, leaving 8 bases not matched to a gene. The CDR3 runs to 16 residues. Per germline, CDR1 SGHDT and CDR2 YYEEEE. CDR3 sequence (DNA): TGTGCCAGCAGCTTTTTTCAGGGGGACGACACAGATACGCAGTATTTT. Translated: CASSFFQGDDTDTQYF.

The chain carries TRBV6-1 and TRBJ1-1; D gene ambiguous. V lost 0 bases, J lost 1 base, and 9 bases lay in between. This CDR3 is 15 amino acids long. CDR1 is MNHNS and CDR2 is SASEGT in the germline V gene. The CDR3 DNA reads as TGTGCCAGCAGTGAAGCCCTACCTGGGAACACTGAAGCTTTCTTT. Its translation is CASSEALPGNTEAFF.

V usage is TRBV15 and J usage is TRBJ1-2, with 10 bases matching TRBD1. J was trimmed by 0 bases and V by 4 bases; bases with no gene match: 5. Germline assignment: CDR1 LNHNV and CDR2 YYDKDF (reference sequence). The CDR3 runs 16 residues. The CDR3 region is CATSKDRGASNYGYTF. CDR3 nucleotide sequence: TGTGCCACCAGCAAGGACAGGGGGGCCTCTAACTATGGCTACACCTTC.

This clone was seen once. The chain employs TRBV27 and TRBJ2-2; 12 bases align to TRBD1. This CDR3 is 15 amino acids long. Germline CDR1 MNHEY, CDR2 SMNVEV (reference sequence). V was clipped by 5 bases and J by 6 bases; unmatched bases: 4. CDR3 coding DNA: TGTGCCAGCAGTCCGGGACAGGGGGCCCCCGGGGAGCTGTTTTTT. Translated: CASSPGQGAPGELFF.

CDR3 loop: CSVAAGVNTEAFF. The CDR3, as DNA: TGCAGCGTTGCGGCAGGGGTGAACACTGAAGCTTTCTTT. V and J are TRBV29-1 and TRBJ1-1; D is perhaps TRBD1 (6 bases). V was cut by 4 bases and J by 0 bases, with 9 bases left in between. Germline V gene lookup returns CDR1 SQVTM and CDR2 ANQGSEA. This CDR3 has 13 residues.

For this clone: A read error may produce the germline difference seen at one junction end. The CDR3 DNA follows: TGCGCCAGCAGACACAGGGACAGCTTCTCCCACGAGCAGTACTTC. Translated: CASRHRDSFSHEQYF. This chain connects TRBV4-1 to TRBJ2-7, with 7 nucleotides matching TRBD1. CDR1 is MGHRA and CDR2 is YSYEKL in the germline V gene. The CDR3 spans 15 residues.

J is TRBJ1-2 and V is TRBV4-1, with 7 bases identical to TRBD1. The CDR3 consists of 17 residues. The germline V gene has CDR1 MGHRA and CDR2 YSYEKL. V shed 0 bases, J shed 7 bases, and the junction held 14 bases outside the gene matches. DNA of the CDR3: TGCGCCAGCAGCCAAGAGTCCAGGGGGGACTTCGATGGTGGCTACACCTTC. Amino acid sequence: CASSQESRGDFDGGYTF.

This clone was found once. The chain combines TRBV5-1 with TRBJ2-5; TRBD2 matches at 15 bases. CDR1 is SGHRS and CDR2 is YFSETQ in the germline V gene. Trimming at V came to 3 bases and at J to 4 bases, leaving 1 base not matched to a gene. This CDR3 is built from 15 residues. The DNA of the CDR3 is TGCGCCAGCAGCTCGGGACTAGCGGGGGGAGAGACCCAGTACTTC. Protein: CASSSGLAGGETQYF.

This clone was found once. V gene TRBV6-6 combines with J gene TRBJ2-3; 10 bases align to TRBD2. With V trimmed by 5 bases and J by 0 bases, 11 bases remained unmatched. This CDR3 spans 18 amino acids. Germline V CDR1 and CDR2: MNHNY, SVGAGI (reference sequence). The CDR3 region has the DNA TGTGCCAGCAGTCCCCTATGGGAGCGGGGGGGAAGCACAGATACGCAGTATTTT. Translating it yields CASSPLWERGGSTDTQYF.

This clone was found once. The V gene is TRBV7-9, the J gene TRBJ1-1, with a tentative D call TRBD1 (5 bases). CDR1 is SEHNR and CDR2 is FQNEAQ in the germline V gene (reference sequence). The CDR3 is 14 residues long. V lost 4 bases and J 2 bases, leaving 11 bases between the germline ends. The CDR3 here is CASSYPGGNTEAFF. The CDR3 region has the DNA TGTGCCAGCAGCTACCCCGGGGGTAACACTGAAGCTTTCTTT.

This chain connects TRBV7-9 to TRBJ1-6; D remains unclear. Germline values: CDR1 SEHNR, CDR2 FQNEAQ (reference sequence). The length of the CDR3 is 11 residues. V was cut by 5 bases and J by 16 bases, with 12 bases left in between. CDR3 region: CASSLESGLHF. DNA of the CDR3: TGTGCCAGCAGCCTAGAGTCCGGGCTCCACTTT. Variable domain in full (rest from reference TRBV7-9 and TRBJ1-6): DTGVSQNPRHKITKRGQNVTFRCDPISEHNRLYWYRQTLGQGPEFLTYFQNEAQLEKSRLLSDRFSAERPKGSFSTLEIQRTEQGDSAMYLCASSLESGLHFGNGTRLTVT.

The chain couples TRBV18 to TRBJ2-7, with a weak D call TRBD1 (5 bases). The CDR3 is 15 residues long. The V end was cut by 0 bases, the J end by 0 bases, with 9 bases between. Looked up from germline, CDR1 is KGHSH and CDR2 is LQKENI. The DNA for the CDR3 is TGTGCCAGCTCACCACCGCAGGGCAGCTCCTACGAGCAGTACTTC. Protein sequence: CASSPPQGSSYEQYF.

V is TRBV4-1 and J is TRBJ2-2, with TRBD1 matching 7 bases. The V and J ends lost 6 bases and 1 base, in that order; junction bases with no gene match: 11. The germline gives CDR1 MGHRA, CDR2 YSYEKL. The CDR3 has 17 amino acids. Written as DNA, the CDR3 is TGCGCCAGCAGAAAGCGAGGGGGCAAGCAGAACACCGGGGAGCTGTTTTTT. It is translated as CASRKRGGKQNTGELFF.

The chain has TRBV7-9 and TRBJ2-5; D unresolved. In germline, CDR1 is SEHNR, CDR2 FQNEAQ (reference sequence). The ends were cut back, 6 bases at V and 5 bases at J, with 7 bases in the middle. The CDR3 is 11 amino acids. The CDR3 is CASRTGETQYF. The CDR3 DNA reads as TGTGCCAGCAGGACGGGTGAGACCCAGTACTTC.

The chain joins TRBV7-9 to TRBJ1-6; no reliable D call. This CDR3 is 17 amino acids long. In germline, CDR1 is SEHNR, CDR2 FQNEAQ (reference sequence). Trimming took 5 bases from V and 0 from J, leaving 14 bases between them. The CDR3 DNA reads as TGTGCCAGCAGCACTAGCCTCGGAGGCTCCTATAATTCACCCCTCCACTTT. It codes for CASSTSLGGSYNSPLHF.

The V call is TRBV30, the J call TRBJ2-5; a weak D match, TRBD1 (6 bases). V lost 3 bases, J lost 2 bases, and 10 bases lay in between. The germline V gene has CDR1 GTSNPN and CDR2 SVGIG (reference sequence). This CDR3 region has 13 residues. As DNA, the CDR3 is TGTGCCTGGAGCCCAGGGGAACAAGAGACCCAGTACTTC. It translates to CAWSPGEQETQYF.

The chain couples TRBV5-1 to TRBJ1-2; 9 bases are shared with TRBD1. From germline, CDR1 is SGHRS and CDR2 YFSETQ. Trimming took 0 bases from V and 6 from J; bases not matched to a gene: 0. The CDR3 is 13 amino acids. CDR3 region: CASSLGDRDGYTF. The CDR3 DNA follows: TGCGCCAGCAGCTTGGGGGACAGGGATGGCTACACCTTC.